A single sample is the source of the 32 T cell receptor beta chains below, sequenced in a study of beta chain features in type 1 diabetes. Expressed TCRB transcripts got sequenced, as all isolated RNA was reverse transcribed. Assay used: immunoSEQ multiplex PCR; TCRdb lists only in-frame clones, some missing. The repertoire includes 330,000 or so clones, about 12% of them detected once, and 0.008% to 0.011% sits in the top ten. Study observations and caveats: Researchers report that Type 1 diabetes patients had moderately but significantly shorter TCRB CDR3s across all four CD4+ subsets.

These receptors' targets are unknown. The sample comprised naive CD4+ T cells from blood. The source is a woman between 18 and 29 years old with type 1 diabetes.

This clone has a handful of counts. This rearrangement joins TRBV5-1 to TRBJ2-7; 10 bases agree with TRBD2. The CDR3 length is 15 residues. V lost 2 bases, J lost 2 bases, and 4 bases stayed unmatched. Germline lookup yields CDR1 SGHRS and CDR2 YFSETQ. This chain's CDR3 is CASSFSGRETYEQYF. The CDR3 DNA is TGCGCCAGCAGCTTCAGCGGGAGGGAAACCTACGAGCAGTACTTC.

The rearrangement joins TRBV5-1 to TRBJ2-3; D call uncertain. The CDR3 totals 15 residues. Trimming pared 0 bases from V and 6 bases from J, leaving 14 bases between. The germline gives CDR1 SGHRS, CDR2 YFSETQ. CDR3 sequence: CASSLAEQKWDTQYF. The CDR3 DNA is TGCGCCAGCAGCTTGGCGGAGCAGAAATGGGATACGCAGTATTTT.

The V call is TRBV4-3, the J call TRBJ2-3, with a tentative D call TRBD2 (5 bases). The CDR3 is 14 amino acids. Germline CDR1 and CDR2: LGHNA and YSLEER. Deletions cut 0 bases from V and 4 bases from J, with 8 bases between. As DNA, the CDR3 is TGCGCCAGCAGCCAAGAGCTAGCCTCAGATACGCAGTATTTT. It yields the protein CASSQELASDTQYF.

This clone came up a few times. The rearrangement links TRBV2 to TRBJ2-1, with 12 bases aligning to TRBD2. Per germline, CDR1 SNHLY and CDR2 FYNNEI. V lost 4 bases, J lost 4 bases, and 14 bases stayed unmatched. This CDR3 has 19 residues. CDR3 loop: CASSAHSGSLAGGYNEQFF. The CDR3 DNA reads TGTGCCAGCAGTGCACATAGCGGATCACTAGCGGGGGGATACAATGAGCAGTTCTTC. Supplemented by reference TRBV2 and TRBJ2-1, the full variable domain reads EPEVTQTPSHQVTQMGQEVILRCVPISNHLYFYWYRQILGQKVEFLVSFYNNEISEKSEIFDDQFSVERPDGSNFTLKIRSTKLEDSAMYFCASSAHSGSLAGGYNEQFFGPGTRLTVL.

The CDR3 DNA reads TGTGCCAGCAGCGTTGACAGGGGTGGTGAAGCTTTCTTT. Encoded protein: CASSVDRGGEAFF. V is TRBV9 and J is TRBJ1-1; 8 bases match TRBD1. J was trimmed by 7 bases and V by 2 bases; bases with no gene match: 4. CDR1 and CDR2 (germline): SGDLS, YYNGEE. The length of the CDR3 is 13 residues.

This clone came up a few times. This chain connects TRBV19 to TRBJ2-5; weak D call: TRBD1 (6 bases). V lost 0 bases and J 4 bases, leaving 9 bases between the germline ends. Germline assignment: CDR1 LNHDA and CDR2 SQIVND (reference sequence). This CDR3 has 14 amino acids. CDR3 coding DNA: TGTGCCAGTAGTATAGATGGGGGCCGAGAGACCCAGTACTTC. Protein: CASSIDGGRETQYF.

This chain uses TRBV7-9 with TRBJ1-6; D may be TRBD1 (5 bases). The CDR3 extends over 14 amino acids. Germline CDR1 is SEHNR and CDR2 is FQNEAQ (reference sequence). V was shortened by 5 bases and J by 3 bases, with 8 bases between the two germline ends. CDR3 sequence: CASSVDSYNSPLHF. In DNA, the CDR3 is TGTGCCAGCAGCGTAGACAGCTATAATTCACCCCTCCACTTT.

Turning to this clone: Other DNA sequences in this sample translate to the same CDR3. The CDR3 DNA reads TGTGCCAGCAGCGTAGGGGGGGGGAACTATGGCTACACCTTC. Amino acid sequence: CASSVGGGNYGYTF. This sequence joins TRBV9 and TRBJ1-2; possible D gene TRBD1, 5 bases. The germline gives CDR1 SGDLS, CDR2 YYNGEE. Trimming removed 0 bases at V and 2 bases at J, with 8 bases between. The CDR3 is 14 residues long.

This clone showed up just a few times. The chain joins TRBV11-2 to TRBJ2-3; D may be TRBD1 (5 bases). Germline CDR1 is SGHAT and CDR2 is FQNNGV. V was clipped by 6 bases and J by 2 bases, with 9 bases between them. The CDR3 extends over 13 amino acids. The CDR3 spells CASSPDITDTQYF. The CDR3 nucleotides read TGTGCCAGCAGTCCGGACATCACAGATACGCAGTATTTT.

Only a few counts were recorded for this clone. The rearrangement links TRBV28 to TRBJ1-1; D call uncertain. This CDR3 is 15 amino acids long. Per germline, CDR1 MDHEN and CDR2 SYDVKM. Between the trimmed V and J ends, which lost 3 bases and 4 bases, there was a span of 15 bases. The CDR3 is CASSFPGPGATEAFF. CDR3 nucleotide sequence: TGTGCCAGCAGTTTCCCCGGCCCGGGAGCCACTGAAGCTTTCTTT. The full variable domain, rest sourced from reference TRBV28 and TRBJ1-1, is DVKVTQSSRYLVKRTGEKVFLECVQDMDHENMFWYRQDPGLGLRLIYFSYDVKMKEKGDIPEGYSVSREKKERFSLILESASTNQTSMYLCASSFPGPGATEAFFGQGTRLTVV.

This clone was seen a few times. The chain couples TRBV5-1 to TRBJ2-5; TRBD1 matches at 9 bases. This CDR3 is 15 amino acids long. The germline gives CDR1 SGHRS, CDR2 YFSETQ. V lost 0 bases, J lost 4 bases, and 4 bases stayed unmatched. The CDR3 loop reads CASSLGTGVAETQYF. The CDR3 DNA follows: TGCGCCAGCAGCTTGGGGACAGGGGTCGCAGAGACCCAGTACTTC. The whole variable domain, filled in from reference TRBV5-1 and TRBJ2-5, reads KAGVTQTPRYLIKTRGQQVTLSCSPISGHRSVSWYQQTPGQGLQFLFEYFSETQRNKGNFPGRFSGRQFSNSRSEMNVSTLELGDSALYLCASSLGTGVAETQYFGPGTRLLVL.

The sample holds a few counts of this clone. This chain uses TRBV6-5 with TRBJ1-5, with 7 bases identical to TRBD1. CDR3 length: 15 residues. The germline CDR1 and CDR2 sequences are MNHEY and SVGAGI. The junction had 4 bases not matched to a gene; V was cut back by 5 bases and J by 0 bases. The CDR3 DNA reads as TGTGCCAGCAGTGCCACAGGGGATAGCAATCAGCCCCAGCATTTT. Translating gives CASSATGDSNQPQHF.

This clone was observed a handful of times. The rearrangement links TRBV28 to TRBJ2-7; D might be TRBD2 (6 bases). The CDR3 is 14 residues long. V lost 5 bases and J lost 3, with 14 bases in between. CDR1 is MDHEN, CDR2 SYDVKM, per germline. This CDR3 reads CASSPLGSLYEQYF. Written as DNA, the CDR3 is TGTGCCAGCAGTCCCCTCGGGAGTCTCTACGAGCAGTACTTC.

The V gene is TRBV30, the J gene TRBJ2-3; no definite D call. Trimming left V 1 base short and J 2 bases short, with 4 bases between. The CDR3 runs to 12 residues. CDR1 is GTSNPN, CDR2 SVGIG, per germline (reference sequence). CDR3 amino acids: CAWSAVTDTQYF. In nucleotides, the CDR3 is TGTGCCTGGAGTGCGGTCACAGATACGCAGTATTTT.

This clone was counted only a few times. J is TRBJ1-5 and V is TRBV28, with TRBD1 matching 9 bases. Trimming cost V 8 bases and J 6 bases; bases outside gene matches: 2. Germline V gene lookup returns CDR1 MDHEN and CDR2 SYDVKM. The CDR3 has 12 residues. The CDR3 loop is CASGTGSQPQHF. In nucleotides, the CDR3 is TGTGCCAGCGGGACAGGGAGTCAGCCCCAGCATTTT.

This clone showed up just a few times. CDR3 sequence (DNA): TGTGCCAGCTCACCCACCGGGGCTAGCGGACACCTCACAGATACGCAGTATTTT. This gives the protein CASSPTGASGHLTDTQYF. The chain links TRBV18 to TRBJ2-3; 7 bases agree with TRBD2. V shed 3 bases and J 2 bases; nucleotides not matched to a gene: 14. This CDR3 has 18 amino acids. Germline assignment: CDR1 KGHSH and CDR2 LQKENI.

V and J are TRBV25-1 and TRBJ2-3, with a possible D match to TRBD2 (6 bases). V was shortened by 4 bases and J by 5 bases, with 25 bases between the two germline ends. The CDR3 is 18 amino acids. Germline V gene sequence: CDR1 MGHDK, CDR2 SYGVNS. CDR3 residues: CASSGLRGRTAEGDTQYF. The DNA for the CDR3 is TGTGCCAGCAGTGGCCTGCGGGGACGGACCGCCGAGGGAGATACGCAGTATTTT.

This clone was seen only a few times. The rearrangement links TRBV27 to TRBJ2-5; the D is unclear. There are 13 residues in the CDR3. V was trimmed by 3 bases and J by 0 bases, leaving 5 bases between them. Germline values: CDR1 MNHEY, CDR2 SMNVEV (reference sequence). The CDR3 bases are TGTGCCAGCAGTTTGGCCTACCAAGAGACCCAGTACTTC. Residues: CASSLAYQETQYF.

The V call is TRBV29-1, the J call TRBJ1-2, with D unresolved. The CDR3 length is 14 residues. The V and J ends lost 2 bases and 0 bases respectively, with 10 bases between them. CDR1 and CDR2 (germline): SQVTM, ANQGSEA. CDR3 residues: CSVESYRTNYGYTF. The CDR3 DNA sequence: TGCAGCGTTGAATCCTACAGAACTAACTATGGCTACACCTTC.

On this clone itself: Other DNA sequences in the same sample also yield this CDR3. The chain combines TRBV30 with TRBJ1-5; D not certain. Germline V gene lookup returns CDR1 GTSNPN and CDR2 SVGIG (reference sequence). CDR3 length equals 13 residues. V was trimmed by 2 bases and J by 1 base, leaving 6 bases between them. The CDR3 is CAWSRHSNQPQHF. The CDR3, as DNA: TGTGCCTGGAGTAGACACAGCAATCAGCCCCAGCATTTT.

J is TRBJ2-7 and V is TRBV4-2; D unresolved. Germline V gene lookup returns CDR1 LGHNA and CDR2 YNFKEQ. V dropped 1 base and J dropped 1 base, with 5 bases sitting between them. The CDR3 runs to 13 residues. The CDR3 DNA sequence: TGTGCCAGCAGCCAAGGGCCTTCCTACGAGCAGTACTTC. Protein: CASSQGPSYEQYF.

V usage is TRBV5-4 and J usage is TRBJ2-1, with 10 bases lining up with TRBD2. CDR3 length: 16 residues. After removal of 4 bases from V and 9 bases from J, the junction contained 13 bases not matched to a gene. Germline CDR1 is SGHNT and CDR2 is YYREEE (reference sequence). The CDR3 sequence: CASSPRGSGRYAEQFF. The CDR3, as DNA: TGTGCCAGCAGCCCCAGGGGTAGCGGGAGGTATGCTGAGCAGTTCTTC.

Only a few counts were recorded for this clone. V and J are TRBV4-2 and TRBJ2-7; 9 bases map to TRBD1. CDR1 is LGHNA and CDR2 is YNFKEQ in the germline V gene. CDR3 length: 13 amino acids. The junction had 10 bases not matched to a gene; V was cut back by 4 bases and J by 12 bases. The CDR3 nucleotides are TGTGCCAGCAGCCGCGGACAGGGGTTAACGGCGTACTTC. It translates to CASSRGQGLTAYF.

This chain links TRBV13 with TRBJ2-3; 11 nucleotides align to TRBD2. V was pared by 4 bases and J by 6 bases, with 9 bases of the junction left unmatched. Looked up from germline, CDR1 is PRHDT and CDR2 is FYEKMQ (reference sequence). There are 16 residues in the CDR3. The CDR3 sequence: CASSSTSGGPRDTQYF. DNA of the CDR3: TGTGCCAGCAGCTCCACTAGCGGGGGCCCCAGGGATACGCAGTATTTT.

The chain carries TRBV6-5 and TRBJ2-7; a possible D gene is TRBD2 (5 bases). Trimming shortened V by 6 bases and J by 2 bases, and 17 bases separated the two germline ends. The V gene's germline CDR1 is MNHEY and CDR2 SVGAGI. The CDR3 consists of 15 residues. The CDR3 bases are TGTGCCAGCAGCCTCACTTTTCACGGGGCCTACGAGCAGTACTTC. Residues: CASSLTFHGAYEQYF.

The chain links TRBV5-1 to TRBJ1-5; TRBD1 matches at 8 bases. The CDR3 covers 15 residues. Germline trimming cut 4 bases from V and 6 bases from J; bases unmatched to any gene: 9. Germline assignment: CDR1 SGHRS and CDR2 YFSETQ. The CDR3, as DNA: TGCGCCAGCAGCCCCGGGGACAGGTTAGGTCAGCCCCAGCATTTT. Amino acids: CASSPGDRLGQPQHF.

This clone has just a few counts. The genes are TRBV5-1 and TRBJ2-7; TRBD1 matches at 8 bases. Germline CDR1 reads SGHRS; CDR2 reads YFSETQ. J was trimmed by 4 bases and V by 2 bases; bases with no gene match: 5. The CDR3 runs 14 residues. CDR3 sequence: CASSLETGAYEQYF. CDR3 sequence (DNA): TGCGCCAGCAGCTTAGAGACAGGGGCGTACGAGCAGTACTTC. The full variable domain, rest sourced from reference TRBV5-1 and TRBJ2-7, is KAGVTQTPRYLIKTRGQQVTLSCSPISGHRSVSWYQQTPGQGLQFLFEYFSETQRNKGNFPGRFSGRQFSNSRSEMNVSTLELGDSALYLCASSLETGAYEQYFGPGTRLTVT.

The chain links TRBV7-9 to TRBJ2-7, with a weak D call TRBD2 (5 bases). Looked up from germline, CDR1 is SEHNR and CDR2 is FQNEAQ (reference sequence). There are 15 residues in the CDR3. Deletions cut 0 bases from V and 3 bases from J, with 12 bases between. The CDR3 bases are TGTGCCAGCAGCTTAGCGACGGGAATCGGCTACGAGCAGTACTTC. Protein product: CASSLATGIGYEQYF.

This clone turned up a few times. V and J are TRBV10-3 and TRBJ2-7; 10 bases line up with TRBD2. The CDR3 spans 13 residues. CDR1 is ENHRY, CDR2 SYGVKD, per germline. V shed 3 bases, J shed 6 bases, and the junction held 2 bases outside the gene matches. CDR3 nucleotides: TGTGCCATCAGTGAAGCGGGAGGGCGCGAGCAGTACTTC. Translated: CAISEAGGREQYF.

Concerning this clone: Other DNA sequences in the sample encode the same CDR3. The V gene is TRBV28, the J gene TRBJ1-5; D uncertain. The germline CDR1 and CDR2 sequences are MDHEN and SYDVKM. V was shortened by 3 bases and J by 7 bases, with 7 bases between the two germline ends. The CDR3 extends over 12 amino acids. Here the CDR3 DNA reads TGTGCCAGCAGTTTGGGGAGCCAGCCCCAGCATTTT. Amino acids: CASSLGSQPQHF.

This clone was counted a few times. V usage is TRBV7-8 and J usage is TRBJ2-5, with D tentatively TRBD2 (5 bases). The CDR3 totals 14 residues. CDR1 is SGHVS and CDR2 is FQNEAQ in the germline V gene. With 5 bases removed from V and 1 base from J, the gap between germline ends came to 11 bases. CDR3 DNA sequence: TGTGCCAGCAGCATCGGACTGGGCCAAGAGACCCAGTACTTC. Translation gives CASSIGLGQETQYF.

The chain is built from TRBV6-5 and TRBJ1-3, with TRBD1 matching over 9 bases. Germline V gene data show CDR1 as MNHEY and CDR2 as SVGAGI. CDR3 length: 15 amino acids. J was trimmed by 4 bases and V by 6 bases; bases with no gene match: 7. CDR3 residues: CASRGDRVVGNTIYF. For the CDR3, the DNA is TGTGCCAGCAGGGGGGACAGGGTAGTCGGAAACACCATATATTTT.